The TCR beta chain described here comes from a study of T cells after yellow fever vaccination. The overall study: For low cell numbers, libraries were made with SMART-Seq v4 Ultra Low Input.

5'RACE template switching produced TCR cDNA carrying a universal primer site and UMIs. A single record per CDR3 protein comes from TCRdb applying MiXCR to the 5' RACE reads. The sample includes approximately 85,000 distinct CDR3 sequences, less than 15% of them seen just once. General study points: Some clonotypes were seen in both the CD4 and the CD8 compartments. These made up a small share and likely arose from convergent recombination. Repertoires obtained by FACS sorting could include abundant clonotypes that entered as contaminants from the bulk population.

This clonotype appeared a few times. Trimming pared 2 bases from V and 2 bases from J, leaving 12 bases between. Germline loops: CDR1 DFQATT, CDR2 SNEGSKA (reference sequence). The CDR3 runs 15 residues. The chain carries TRBV20-1 and TRBJ2-2; D is possibly TRBD2 (7 bases). The sequencing here drew on CD8+ T cells not binding an NS4B(214-222) dextramer, sorted from PBMCs, taken 20 to 25 days after the first yellow fever vaccination. The clonotype was recovered from a man between 18 and 35 years old who received the YFV17D yellow fever vaccine. DNA for the CDR3: TGCAGTGCTAGATTCGCGGGGGCAAACACCGGGGAGCTGTTTTTT. It encodes CSARFAGANTGELFF.